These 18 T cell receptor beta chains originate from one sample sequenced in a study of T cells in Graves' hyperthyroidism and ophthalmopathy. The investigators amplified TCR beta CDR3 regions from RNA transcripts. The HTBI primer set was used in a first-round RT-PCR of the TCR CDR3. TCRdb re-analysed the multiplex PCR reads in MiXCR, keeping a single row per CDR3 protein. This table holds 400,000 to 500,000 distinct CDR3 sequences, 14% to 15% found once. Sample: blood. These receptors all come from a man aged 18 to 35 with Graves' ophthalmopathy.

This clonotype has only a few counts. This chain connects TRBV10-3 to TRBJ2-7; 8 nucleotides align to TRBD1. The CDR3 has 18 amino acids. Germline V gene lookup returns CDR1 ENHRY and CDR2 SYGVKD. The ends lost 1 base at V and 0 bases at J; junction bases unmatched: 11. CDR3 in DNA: TGTGCCATCAGTGAGTTATGGACAGGGACCTCGGGCTCCTACGAGCAGTACTTC. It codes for CAISELWTGTSGSYEQYF.

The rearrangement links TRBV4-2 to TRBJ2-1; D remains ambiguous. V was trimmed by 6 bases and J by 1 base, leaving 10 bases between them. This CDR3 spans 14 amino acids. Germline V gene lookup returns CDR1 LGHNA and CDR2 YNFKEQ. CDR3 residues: CASSLMRSYNEQFF. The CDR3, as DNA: TGTGCCAGCAGTCTTATGAGGTCCTACAATGAGCAGTTCTTC.

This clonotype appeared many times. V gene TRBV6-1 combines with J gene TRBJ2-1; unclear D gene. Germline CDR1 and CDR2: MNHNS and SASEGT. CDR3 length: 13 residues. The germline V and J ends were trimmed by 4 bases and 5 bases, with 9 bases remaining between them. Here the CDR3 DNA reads TGTGCCAGCAGTGTCCCCGAGAACAATGAGCAGTTCTTC. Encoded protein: CASSVPENNEQFF.

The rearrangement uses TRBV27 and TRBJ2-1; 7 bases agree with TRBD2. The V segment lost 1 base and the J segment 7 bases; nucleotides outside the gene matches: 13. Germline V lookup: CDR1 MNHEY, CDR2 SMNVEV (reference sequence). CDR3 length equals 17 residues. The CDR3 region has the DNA TGTGCCAGCAGTTTATTGCCTAGCGGAGCCTTTAAAAATGAGCAGTTCTTC. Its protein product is CASSLLPSGAFKNEQFF.

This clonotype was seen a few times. CDR3: CASSLLRGAPDEQYF. CDR3 coding DNA: TGTGCCAGCAGTTTACTCCGGGGGGCCCCGGACGAGCAGTACTTC. The chain employs TRBV27 and TRBJ2-7; maybe TRBD2 (7 bases). CDR1 is MNHEY and CDR2 is SMNVEV in the germline V gene (reference sequence). V was pared by 2 bases and J by 5 bases, with 16 bases between. CDR3 length: 15 amino acids.

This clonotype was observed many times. CDR3 loop: CASVPSNQETQYF. CDR3 nucleotide sequence: TGTGCCAGCGTCCCCAGCAACCAAGAGACCCAGTACTTC. J is TRBJ2-5 and V is TRBV12-3 or TRBV12-4; D is undetermined. V lost 8 bases to trimming and J lost 0 bases, with 10 bases between them. The CDR3 is 13 amino acids.

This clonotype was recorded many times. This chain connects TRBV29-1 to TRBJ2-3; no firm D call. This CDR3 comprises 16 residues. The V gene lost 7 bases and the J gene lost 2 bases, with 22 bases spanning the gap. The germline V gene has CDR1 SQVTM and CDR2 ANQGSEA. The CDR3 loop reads CSAEPSGALFTDTQYF. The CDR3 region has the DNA TGCAGCGCCGAGCCTTCAGGCGCGTTATTCACAGATACGCAGTATTTT.

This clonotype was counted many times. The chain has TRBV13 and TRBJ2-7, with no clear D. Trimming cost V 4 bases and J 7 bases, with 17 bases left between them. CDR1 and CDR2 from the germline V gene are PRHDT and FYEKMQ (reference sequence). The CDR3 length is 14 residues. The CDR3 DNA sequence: TGTGCCAGCAGCTCCCCCCCCACAGTACATGAGCAGTACTTC. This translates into CASSSPPTVHEQYF.

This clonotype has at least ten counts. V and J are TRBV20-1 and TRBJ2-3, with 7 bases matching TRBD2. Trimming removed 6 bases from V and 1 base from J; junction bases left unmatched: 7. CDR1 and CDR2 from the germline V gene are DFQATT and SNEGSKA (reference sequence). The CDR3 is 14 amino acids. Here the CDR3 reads CSAPTSFRTDTQYF. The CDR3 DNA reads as TGCAGTGCACCGACTAGCTTTCGCACAGATACGCAGTATTTT.

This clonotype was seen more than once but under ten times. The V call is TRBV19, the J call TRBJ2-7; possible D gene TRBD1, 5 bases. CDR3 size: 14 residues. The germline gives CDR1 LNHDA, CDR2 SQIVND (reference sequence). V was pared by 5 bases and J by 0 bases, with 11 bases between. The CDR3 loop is CASSLWTSSYEQYF. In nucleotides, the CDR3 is TGTGCCAGTAGTCTATGGACAAGCTCCTACGAGCAGTACTTC. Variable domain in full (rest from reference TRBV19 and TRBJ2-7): DGGITQSPKYLFRKEGQNVTLSCEQNLNHDAMYWYRQDPGQGLRLIYYSQIVNDFQKGDIAEGYSVSREKKESFPLTVTSAQKNPTAFYLCASSLWTSSYEQYFGPGTRLTVT.

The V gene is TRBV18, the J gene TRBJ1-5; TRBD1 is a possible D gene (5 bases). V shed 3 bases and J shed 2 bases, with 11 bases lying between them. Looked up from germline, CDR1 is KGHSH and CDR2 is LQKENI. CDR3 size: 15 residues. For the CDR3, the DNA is TGTGCCAGCTCACCCGGGACGGCCGGCAATCAGCCCCAGCATTTT. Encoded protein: CASSPGTAGNQPQHF. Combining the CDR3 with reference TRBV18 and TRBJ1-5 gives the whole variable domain NAGVMQNPRHLVRRRGQEARLRCSPMKGHSHVYWYRQLPEEGLKFMVYLQKENIIDESGMPKERFSAEFPKEGPSILRIQQVVRGDSAAYFCASSPGTAGNQPQHFGDGTRLSIL.

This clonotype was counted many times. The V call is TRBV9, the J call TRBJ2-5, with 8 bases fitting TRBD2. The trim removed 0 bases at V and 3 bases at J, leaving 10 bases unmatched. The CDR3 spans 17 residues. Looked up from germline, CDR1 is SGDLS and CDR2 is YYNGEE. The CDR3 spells CASSVASTGRAKETQYF. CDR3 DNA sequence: TGTGCCAGCAGCGTAGCTTCCACCGGGAGGGCGAAAGAGACCCAGTACTTC.

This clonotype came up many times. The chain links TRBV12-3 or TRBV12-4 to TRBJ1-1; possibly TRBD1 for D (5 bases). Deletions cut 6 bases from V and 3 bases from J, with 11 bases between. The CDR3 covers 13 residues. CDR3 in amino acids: CASRLGGDTEAFF. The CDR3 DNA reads TGTGCCAGCAGACTCGGGGGGGACACTGAAGCTTTCTTT.

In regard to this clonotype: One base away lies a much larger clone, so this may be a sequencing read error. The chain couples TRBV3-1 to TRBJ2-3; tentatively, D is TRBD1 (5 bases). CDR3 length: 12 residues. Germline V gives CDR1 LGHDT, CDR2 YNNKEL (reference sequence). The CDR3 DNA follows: TGTGCCAGCAGCCAACAAGGGGATACGCGGTATTTT. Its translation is CASSQQGDTRYF.

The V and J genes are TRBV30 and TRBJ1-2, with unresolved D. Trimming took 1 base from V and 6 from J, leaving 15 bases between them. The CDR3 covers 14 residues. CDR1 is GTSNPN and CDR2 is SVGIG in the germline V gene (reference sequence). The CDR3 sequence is CAWSETWASDGYTF. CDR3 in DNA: TGTGCCTGGAGTGAAACCTGGGCTAGCGATGGCTACACCTTC.

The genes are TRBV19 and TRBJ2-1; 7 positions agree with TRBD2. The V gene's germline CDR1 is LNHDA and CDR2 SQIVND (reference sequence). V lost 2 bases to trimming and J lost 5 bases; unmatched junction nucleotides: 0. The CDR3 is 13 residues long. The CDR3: CASSILADNEQFF. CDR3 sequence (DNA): TGTGCCAGTAGTATACTAGCGGACAATGAGCAGTTCTTC.

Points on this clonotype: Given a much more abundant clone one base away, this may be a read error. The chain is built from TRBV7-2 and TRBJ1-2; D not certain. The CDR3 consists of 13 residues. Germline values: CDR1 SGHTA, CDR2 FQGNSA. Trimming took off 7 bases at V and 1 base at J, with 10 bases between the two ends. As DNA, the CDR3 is TGTGCCAGCACGTACAACGTTAACTATGGCTACACCTTC. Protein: CASTYNVNYGYTF.

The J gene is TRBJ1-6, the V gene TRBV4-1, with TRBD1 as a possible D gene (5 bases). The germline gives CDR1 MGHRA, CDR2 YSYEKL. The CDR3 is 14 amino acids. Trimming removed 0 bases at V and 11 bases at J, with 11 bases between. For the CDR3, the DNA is TGCGCCAGCAGCCAAGAACCCCGGGGGGCACCCCTCCACTTT. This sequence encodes CASSQEPRGAPLHF.